Below, 31 T cell receptor beta chains from the same sample are listed, as sequenced in a study of identical twins (dated by TCRdb to 2016 to 2017). Library preparation employed 5' RACE. This sample was sequenced with an Illumina HiSeq 2000. Clones were called with MiXCR by TCRdb after fastp trimmed the public reads at Q25, and only in-frame beta chains were retained. Each record represents a unique CDR3 protein, reported with the most common genes and DNA among its rows. Here the sample has about 690,000 distinct CDR3 sequences; around 6.1% occur a single time. Together, the top ten hold around 1.7% of the sample. The sequenced sample consisted of naive T cells sorted from blood. The sample's cell subset or site label, decoded: cells isolated with a human naive T-cell isolation kit. The receptor set was obtained from a man younger than 35 in good health.

This clonotype showed up many times. The gene calls are TRBV12-3 or TRBV12-4 and TRBJ2-7; 9 nucleotides align to TRBD1. This CDR3 is built from 14 residues. V shed 6 bases and J 3 bases; nucleotides not matched to a gene: 6. CDR3 in DNA: TGTGCCAGCAGCCTCGACAGGGGGGTCTACGAGCAGTACTTC. Protein product: CASSLDRGVYEQYF.

This clonotype was observed many times. The V and J genes are TRBV12-3 or TRBV12-4 and TRBJ2-5; no firm D call. The CDR3 totals 11 residues. Trimming took 5 bases from V and 6 from J, leaving 7 bases between them. The CDR3 region is CASSTRKTQYF. CDR3 bases: TGTGCCAGCAGTACCCGGAAGACCCAGTACTTC.

The V call is TRBV2, the J call TRBJ2-7; D is perhaps TRBD1 (5 bases). V shed 6 bases and J shed 0 bases, with 12 bases lying between them. Germline CDR1 and CDR2: SNHLY and FYNNEI. There are 14 residues in the CDR3. CDR3 protein: CASRHRPSSYEQYF. In nucleotides, the CDR3 is TGTGCCAGCAGGCACAGGCCAAGCTCCTACGAGCAGTACTTC.

The sample holds many counts of this clonotype. The chain links TRBV5-1 to TRBJ2-2; 13 bases align to TRBD2. CDR3 length: 17 amino acids. Germline V gene data show CDR1 as SGHRS and CDR2 as YFSETQ. The junction had 8 bases not matched to a gene; V was cut back by 2 bases and J by 7 bases. The CDR3 here is CASSLRTSGSSIGELFF. The CDR3 coding sequence is TGCGCCAGCAGCTTACGGACTAGCGGGAGTAGTATCGGGGAGCTGTTTTTT.

This clonotype was seen only a few times. This chain connects TRBV29-1 to TRBJ2-7; the D gene is possibly TRBD1 (5 bases). Trimming removed 2 bases at V and 1 base at J, with 9 bases between. The CDR3 totals 13 residues. Germline lookup yields CDR1 SQVTM and CDR2 ANQGSEA. This CDR3 is CSVEIAGSYEQYF. DNA of the CDR3: TGCAGCGTTGAAATTGCAGGGTCCTACGAGCAGTACTTC.

The chain links TRBV3-1 to TRBJ2-5; 13 bases are shared with TRBD2. The CDR3 totals 19 residues. Germline V gives CDR1 LGHDT, CDR2 YNNKEL (reference sequence). J gave up 3 bases and V 4 bases, and 14 bases lay outside the gene matches. CDR3 nucleotide sequence: TGTGCCAGCAGCCCACCCCTAGGACTAGCGGGAGTCGACGAAGAGACCCAGTACTTC. This gives the protein CASSPPLGLAGVDEETQYF.

This clonotype was recorded at least ten times. The chain couples TRBV6-5 to TRBJ2-3, with D perhaps given as TRBD1 or TRBD2 (5 bases each). The CDR3 extends over 14 amino acids. CDR1 is MNHEY, CDR2 SVGAGI, per germline. Trimming left V 4 bases short and J 2 bases short, with 10 bases between. The CDR3 DNA sequence: TGTGCCAGCAGTTGGGACCGAGACACAGATACGCAGTATTTT. Its protein product is CASSWDRDTDTQYF.

In its sample, this clonotype was seen a few times. The chain has TRBV14 and TRBJ2-1; the D gene is possibly TRBD1 (6 bases). V gave up 4 bases and J gave up 4 bases, with 20 bases separating them. Germline CDR1 is SGHDN and CDR2 is FVKESK. The CDR3 extends over 17 amino acids. The CDR3: CASSPSSGTPPYNEQFF. CDR3 nucleotide sequence: TGTGCCAGCAGCCCATCTTCCGGGACACCTCCTTACAATGAGCAGTTCTTC.

The chain employs TRBV12-3 or TRBV12-4 and TRBJ2-2; possibly TRBD2 for D (8 bases). The CDR3 consists of 16 residues. The germline V and J ends were trimmed by 5 bases and 7 bases, with 20 bases remaining between them. The CDR3 here is CASSPRGGGLGGELFF. DNA of the CDR3: TGTGCCAGCAGTCCCAGGGGGGGGGGACTAGGCGGGGAGCTGTTTTTT.

The chain is built from TRBV7-2 and TRBJ2-1; 11 nucleotides align to TRBD2. CDR3 length equals 16 residues. CDR1 is SGHTA, CDR2 FQGNSA, per germline. Trimming removed 5 bases from V and 3 bases from J; junction bases left unmatched: 6. CDR3 residues: CASSGPGTSGYNEQFF. DNA for the CDR3: TGTGCCAGCAGCGGACCAGGGACTAGCGGCTACAATGAGCAGTTCTTC.

This clonotype was counted at least ten times. J is TRBJ2-5 and V is TRBV29-1; 7 nucleotides align to TRBD2. The CDR3 totals 13 residues. CDR1 SQVTM and CDR2 ANQGSEA come from the germline V gene. J gave up 3 bases and V 6 bases, and 7 bases lay outside the gene matches. This chain's CDR3 is CSVKTSRKETQYF. CDR3 DNA: TGCAGCGTGAAGACTAGCCGGAAAGAGACCCAGTACTTC.

This clonotype was counted ten times or more. The chain links TRBV11-2 to TRBJ2-2, with 10 bases lining up with TRBD1. Germline assignment: CDR1 SGHAT and CDR2 FQNNGV. The CDR3 extends over 14 amino acids. Trimming took 6 bases from V and 7 from J; bases not matched to a gene: 5. CDR3 in amino acids: CASRLGQGHGELFF. CDR3 sequence (DNA): TGTGCCAGCAGGCTGGGACAGGGGCACGGGGAGCTGTTTTTT.

V is TRBV20-1 and J is TRBJ1-1, with D hard to call. The CDR3 is 12 amino acids. Trimming removed 4 bases at V and 1 base at J, with 7 bases between. The germline V gene has CDR1 DFQATT and CDR2 SNEGSKA (reference sequence). The CDR3 DNA sequence: TGCAGTGCTACCCGAACGAACACTGAAGCTTTCTTT. It yields the protein CSATRTNTEAFF.

The chain carries TRBV27 and TRBJ2-7; TRBD1 aligns across 7 bases. The ends lost 5 bases at V and 3 bases at J; junction bases unmatched: 10. The CDR3 extends over 15 amino acids. Per the germline V gene, CDR1 is MNHEY and CDR2 is SMNVEV (reference sequence). This CDR3 reads CASSRRQGRLYEQYF. CDR3 bases: TGTGCCAGCAGTCGCCGACAGGGACGTCTCTACGAGCAGTACTTC.

This clonotype has only a few counts. The V gene is TRBV7-7, the J gene TRBJ2-1; 8 nucleotides line up with TRBD1. This CDR3 spans 15 amino acids. Germline V gene lookup returns CDR1 SSHAT and CDR2 FNYEAQ (reference sequence). The ends lost 1 base at V and 8 bases at J; junction bases unmatched: 7. The CDR3 spells CASSLGGQGRHEQFF. In DNA, the CDR3 is TGTGCCAGCAGCTTAGGTGGACAGGGACGGCATGAGCAGTTCTTC.

About this clonotype itself: This may come from a read error, since a much larger clone is one base off. J is TRBJ2-5 and V is TRBV10-3; D gene ambiguous. Trimming pared 4 bases from V and 4 bases from J, leaving 10 bases between. This CDR3 has 13 residues. CDR1 is ENHRY and CDR2 is SYGVKD in the germline V gene. CDR3: CAISVESRETQYF. The CDR3 DNA follows: TGTGCCATCAGTGTGGAGAGTAGAGAGACCCAGTACTTC.

This clonotype has a count of ten or more. An end of the junction differs from the germline gene, which may be a read error. This CDR3 is CASSLGQSYNEQFF. As DNA, the CDR3 is TGTGCCAGCAGCTTAGGTCAATCCTACAATGAGCAGTTCTTC. This chain joins TRBV5-1 and TRBJ2-1, with unresolved D. The germline V gene encodes CDR1 SGHRS and CDR2 YFSETQ. The CDR3 is made up of 14 amino acids.

The rearrangement uses TRBV5-1 and TRBJ1-4; 12 nucleotides line up with TRBD1. The CDR3 has 16 residues. Trimming removed 4 bases from V and 7 bases from J; junction bases left unmatched: 8. The germline V gene has CDR1 SGHRS and CDR2 YFSETQ. This CDR3 reads CASSDGTGGLGEKLFF. The CDR3 DNA follows: TGCGCCAGCAGCGACGGGACAGGGGGCCTTGGTGAAAAACTGTTTTTT.

The CDR3 spells CSVEEGLLTGETQYF. The CDR3 DNA follows: TGCAGCGTTGAAGAGGGTCTTCTAACGGGGGAGACCCAGTACTTC. The chain carries TRBV29-1 and TRBJ2-5; D is possibly TRBD2 (5 bases). Germline CDR1 SQVTM, CDR2 ANQGSEA. Trimming cost V 0 bases and J 5 bases, with 16 bases left between them. The CDR3 has 15 residues. Full variable domain (remainder filled in from reference TRBV29-1 and TRBJ2-5): SAVISQKPSRDICQRGTSLTIQCQVDSQVTMMFWYRQQPGQSLTLIATANQGSEATYESGFVIDKFPISRPNLTFSTLTVSNMSPEDSSIYLCSVEEGLLTGETQYFGPGTRLLVL.

This clonotype came up many times. This sequence joins TRBV6-5 and TRBJ1-1; 12 positions match TRBD1. Germline CDR1 is MNHEY and CDR2 is SVGAGI. J lost 5 bases, V lost 4 bases, and 5 bases had no gene match. The CDR3 is 15 residues long. The CDR3 DNA reads as TGTGCCAGCAGTTCCGGGACAGGGGGCTTTACTGAAGCTTTCTTT. It translates to CASSSGTGGFTEAFF.

This clonotype has just a few counts. CDR3 nucleotide sequence: TGTGCCAGCATACAGGGAGCAGATACGCAGTATTTT. Protein sequence: CASIQGADTQYF. This chain uses TRBV28 with TRBJ2-3; tentative D call: TRBD1 (6 bases). Trimming pared 7 bases from V and 4 bases from J, leaving 9 bases between. The CDR3 runs 12 residues. Germline CDR1 is MDHEN and CDR2 is SYDVKM.

This clonotype showed up many times. J is TRBJ2-3 and V is TRBV7-2, with D unresolved. V was shortened by 5 bases and J by 4 bases, with 7 bases between the two germline ends. There are 12 residues in the CDR3. The germline V gene has CDR1 SGHTA and CDR2 FQGNSA. In DNA form, the CDR3 reads TGTGCCAGCAGCGCTAGGGCAGATACGCAGTATTTT. Protein sequence: CASSARADTQYF.

This clonotype showed up just a few times. J is TRBJ1-5 and V is TRBV25-1; D ambiguous. V was cut by 4 bases and J by 7 bases, with 11 bases left in between. The CDR3 runs 13 residues. The V gene's germline CDR1 is MGHDK and CDR2 SYGVNS. CDR3 protein: CASSGAGPQPQHF. CDR3 DNA: TGTGCCAGCAGTGGAGCCGGGCCGCAGCCCCAGCATTTT.

This clonotype was seen many times. V and J are TRBV12-3 or TRBV12-4 and TRBJ1-5, with D possibly TRBD1 on 6 matching bases. V was clipped by 3 bases and J by 0 bases, with 12 bases between them. CDR3 size: 16 residues. The CDR3 region is CASSLWGAGSNQPQHF. The CDR3 DNA is TGTGCCAGCAGTTTGTGGGGGGCAGGTAGCAATCAGCCCCAGCATTTT.

A remark on this clonotype: A much larger clone differs from this one at a single base, so this may be a read error. The rearrangement joins TRBV21-1 to TRBJ2-7; TRBD1, the table's D call, was not compared with the DNA. TRBV21-1 represents a pseudogene. The CDR3 sequence is 15 residues long. The CDR3 here is CASSKEVARAYEQYF. CDR3 bases: TGTGCCAGCAGCAAGGAGGTCGCCAGGGCCTACGAGCAGTACTTC.

This clonotype has ten or more counts. This chain joins TRBV4-1 and TRBJ2-5; perhaps TRBD2 as D (5 bases). The CDR3 spans 14 residues. The germline CDR1 and CDR2 sequences are MGHRA and YSYEKL. The germline V and J ends were trimmed by 4 bases and 7 bases, with 16 bases remaining between them. CDR3 amino acids: CASSPSRGEGTQYF. The CDR3 DNA reads TGCGCCAGCAGCCCAAGCCGGGGAGAGGGGACCCAGTACTTC.

This clonotype appeared a few times. The chain recombines TRBV28 with TRBJ2-1; D is unclear. The V and J ends lost 5 bases and 15 bases respectively, with 14 bases between them. Germline-derived CDR1 and CDR2 are MDHEN and SYDVKM. The CDR3 spans 11 residues. The CDR3 nucleotides read TGTGCCAGCAGTCCCCGCCACGTGTGGTTCTTC. This codes for CASSPRHVWFF.

This clonotype was counted a few times. The chain combines TRBV6-5 with TRBJ1-6, with D possibly being TRBD1 (5 bases). Trimming stripped 8 bases from V and 12 bases from J, with 26 bases between. The CDR3 totals 16 residues. Germline lookup yields CDR1 MNHEY and CDR2 SVGAGI. In nucleotides, the CDR3 is TGTGCCAGCGTTGGCCCACTCAGGGCCCGAACAGGACCCCTCCACTTT. Amino acids: CASVGPLRARTGPLHF.

The chain couples TRBV20-1 to TRBJ1-6, with TRBD1 as a possible D gene (5 bases). V lost 5 bases and J lost 2, with 10 bases in between. Germline loops: CDR1 DFQATT, CDR2 SNEGSKA (reference sequence). The CDR3 covers 14 residues. CDR3 region: CSAPGQPYNSPLHF. The CDR3 DNA reads as TGCAGTGCTCCGGGGCAGCCCTATAATTCACCCCTCCACTTT.

The chain uses TRBV20-1 and TRBJ2-7, with a possible D match to TRBD1 (6 bases). CDR3 length: 13 amino acids. Germline values: CDR1 DFQATT, CDR2 SNEGSKA (reference sequence). Deletions cut 4 bases from V and 13 bases from J, with 23 bases between. As DNA, the CDR3 is TGCAGTGCTACTGGTTTACAGGACAGCCTTTTCTACGTC. It encodes CSATGLQDSLFYV.

The rearrangement links TRBV9 to TRBJ2-7; 7 nucleotides align to TRBD1. The CDR3 sequence is 15 residues long. CDR1 and CDR2 (germline): SGDLS, YYNGEE. Trimming cost V 0 bases and J 0 bases; bases outside gene matches: 3. CDR3 nucleotides: TGTGCCAGCAGCGTAGGGGGACAGAGCTCCTACGAGCAGTACTTC. Amino acids: CASSVGGQSSYEQYF.